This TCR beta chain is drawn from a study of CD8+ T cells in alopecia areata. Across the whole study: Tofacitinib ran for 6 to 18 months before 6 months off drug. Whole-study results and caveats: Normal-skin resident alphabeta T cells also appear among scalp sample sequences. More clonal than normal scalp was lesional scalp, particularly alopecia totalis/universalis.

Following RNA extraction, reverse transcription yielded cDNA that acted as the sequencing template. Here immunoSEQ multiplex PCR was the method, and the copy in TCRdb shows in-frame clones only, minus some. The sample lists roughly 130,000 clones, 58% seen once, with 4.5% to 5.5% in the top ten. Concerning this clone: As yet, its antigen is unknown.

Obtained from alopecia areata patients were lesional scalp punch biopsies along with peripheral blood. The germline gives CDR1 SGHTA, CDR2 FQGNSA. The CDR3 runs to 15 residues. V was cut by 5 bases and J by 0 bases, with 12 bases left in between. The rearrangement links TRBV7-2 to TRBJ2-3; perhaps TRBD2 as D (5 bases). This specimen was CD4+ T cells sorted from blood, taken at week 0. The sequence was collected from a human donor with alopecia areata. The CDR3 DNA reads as TGTGCCAGCAGCAGAACTAGTCCTAGCACAGATACGCAGTATTTT. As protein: CASSRTSPSTDTQYF.